This T cell receptor (beta chain) was recorded in a study of siplizumab effects on memory and regulatory T cells. A remark on this clone: This sample includes further DNA sequences coding for the same CDR3.

Measured with immunoSEQ multiplex PCR; TCRdb has only the in-frame clones, and not every one. The table shows roughly 69,000 clones, with over 80% occurring only once. There are 16 residues in the CDR3. V lost 1 base to trimming and J lost 3 bases; unmatched junction nucleotides: 6. Germline V lookup: CDR1 SGHTA, CDR2 FQGNSA. What was sequenced was memory CD4+ T cells sorted from blood. This clonotype was obtained from a human donor in good health. The chain couples TRBV7-2 to TRBJ2-1; 7 bases fit TRBD2. The CDR3 sequence: CASSLVRLAVYNEQFF. In nucleotides, the CDR3 is TGTGCCAGCAGCTTAGTGCGCCTAGCGGTCTACAATGAGCAGTTCTTC. The entire variable domain, with the rest obtained from reference TRBV7-2 and TRBJ2-1, is as follows: GAGVSQSPSNKVTEKGKDVELRCDPISGHTALYWYRQSLGQGLEFLIYFQGNSAPDKSGLPSDRFSAERTGGSVSTLTIQRTQQEDSAVYLCASSLVRLAVYNEQFFGPGTRLTVL.